Listed below are T cell receptor beta chains from one sample, sequenced in a study of T-cell memory formation after mild COVID-19. TCRdb called the 5' RACE reads again in MiXCR, with one record for every CDR3 protein. The data hold 450,000 to 650,000 distinct CDR3 sequences, with roughly 20% observed a single time. The sequenced sample consisted of PBMCs or a T cell subset sorted from them (not recorded which). These receptors came from an adult woman who had mild COVID-19 (a few samples of this study predate the infection). Cell type and time point are not known. The CDR3 runs from the conserved cysteine through the conserved F or W. Fields, in order: J gene, clone size, D gene, V gene, CDR3 protein, CDR3 DNA. D genes are given only for firm matches. Expanded clones get a size class; other rows say once, few or many, or leave the size out.

J gene: TRBJ1-2
clone size: .
D gene: TRBD1
V gene: TRBV5-1
CDR3 protein: CASSLDGQGGYGYTF
CDR3 DNA: TGCGCCAGCAGCTTGGACGGACAGGGTGGCTATGGCTACACCTTC

J gene: TRBJ1-2
clone size: few
D gene: TRBD1
V gene: TRBV4-1
CDR3 protein: CASSQRTGIDYGYTF
CDR3 DNA: TGCGCCAGCAGCCAACGGACAGGGATCGACTATGGCTACACCTTC

J gene: TRBJ2-5
clone size: few
D gene: TRBD1
V gene: TRBV4-1
CDR3 protein: CASSHPTSTGGETQYF
CDR3 DNA: TGCGCCAGCAGCCACCCGACCTCGACAGGGGGTGAGACCCAGTACTTC

J gene: TRBJ1-1
clone size: few
D gene: .
V gene: TRBV5-1
CDR3 protein: CASSLFQGNMNTEAFF
CDR3 DNA: TGCGCCAGCAGCTTGTTCCAGGGGAATATGAACACTGAAGCTTTCTTT

J gene: TRBJ2-3
clone size: few
D gene: TRBD2
V gene: TRBV7-8
CDR3 protein: CASSASGGGADTQYF
CDR3 DNA: TGTGCCAGCAGCGCTAGCGGGGGGGGAGCAGATACGCAGTATTTT

J gene: TRBJ1-3
clone size: .
D gene: .
V gene: TRBV5-1
CDR3 protein: CASSLWGTGNTIYF
CDR3 DNA: TGCGCCAGCAGCTTGTGGGGGACTGGAAACACCATATATTTT

J gene: TRBJ1-6
clone size: .
D gene: .
V gene: TRBV9
CDR3 protein: CASSARQDSNSPLHF
CDR3 DNA: TGTGCCAGCAGCGCACGACAGGACAGCAATTCACCCCTCCACTTT

J gene: TRBJ1-2
clone size: .
D gene: .
V gene: TRBV7-3
CDR3 protein: CASSLGAADGYTF
CDR3 DNA: TGTGCCAGCAGCCTGGGGGCGGCGGATGGCTACACCTTC

J gene: TRBJ2-7
clone size: .
D gene: .
V gene: TRBV2
CDR3 protein: CASSGRPIVIEQYF
CDR3 DNA: TGTGCCAGCAGCGGCAGACCTATCGTTATCGAGCAGTACTTC

J gene: TRBJ2-7
clone size: .
D gene: .
V gene: TRBV7-9
CDR3 protein: CASRSSDRNEQYF
CDR3 DNA: TGTGCCAGCAGATCCTCCGACCGCAACGAGCAGTACTTC

J gene: TRBJ1-2
clone size: .
D gene: TRBD1
V gene: TRBV6-5
CDR3 protein: CASSYPGATGGWSGYTF
CDR3 DNA: TGTGCCAGCAGTTACCCGGGCGCTACAGGGGGATGGAGTGGCTACACCTTC

J gene: TRBJ1-4
clone size: .
D gene: .
V gene: TRBV4-1
CDR3 protein: CASSQDSTGATNEKLFF
CDR3 DNA: TGCGCCAGCAGCCAAGATTCTACGGGAGCAACTAATGAAAAACTGTTTTTT

J gene: TRBJ1-2
clone size: .
D gene: .
V gene: TRBV6-5
CDR3 protein: CASTQRGGGYTF
CDR3 DNA: TGTGCCAGCACCCAGCGGGGAGGAGGCTACACCTTC

J gene: TRBJ1-1
clone size: .
D gene: TRBD1
V gene: TRBV3-1
CDR3 protein: CASSQGGQGEAFF
CDR3 DNA: TGTGCCAGCAGCCAGGGTGGACAGGGTGAAGCTTTCTTT

J gene: TRBJ2-5
clone size: .
D gene: .
V gene: TRBV12-3/TRBV12-4
CDR3 protein: CASSLRGREETQYF
CDR3 DNA: TGTGCCAGCAGTTTGAGAGGCAGGGAAGAGACCCAGTACTTC

J gene: TRBJ2-3
clone size: .
D gene: .
V gene: TRBV7-9
CDR3 protein: CASSLGTMMDTQYF
CDR3 DNA: TGTGCCAGCAGCCTGGGGACAATGATGGATACGCAGTATTTT

J gene: TRBJ2-3
clone size: .
D gene: .
V gene: TRBV12-3/TRBV12-4
CDR3 protein: CASTGGVEMWDTQYF
CDR3 DNA: TGTGCCAGCACGGGCGGGGTCGAAATGTGGGATACGCAGTATTTT

J gene: TRBJ2-7
clone size: .
D gene: .
V gene: TRBV6-2/TRBV6-3
CDR3 protein: CASTTGGSYEQYF
CDR3 DNA: TGTGCCAGCACTACCGGGGGATCCTACGAGCAGTACTTC

J gene: TRBJ1-1
clone size: .
D gene: TRBD1
V gene: TRBV20-1
CDR3 protein: CSAGQGITEAFF
CDR3 DNA: TGCAGTGCTGGACAGGGGATCACTGAAGCTTTCTTT

J gene: TRBJ2-7
clone size: few
D gene: .
V gene: TRBV7-3
CDR3 protein: CASSFDTRHEQYF
CDR3 DNA: TGTGCCAGCAGCTTCGATACCCGCCACGAGCAGTACTTC

J gene: TRBJ2-7
clone size: .
D gene: TRBD2
V gene: TRBV30
CDR3 protein: CAWRKVAGALPYEQYF
CDR3 DNA: TGTGCCTGGAGAAAAGTAGCGGGAGCTCTTCCCTACGAGCAGTACTTC

J gene: TRBJ2-5
clone size: few
D gene: .
V gene: TRBV3-1
CDR3 protein: CASSQGLGSGSETQYF
CDR3 DNA: TGTGCCAGCAGCCAAGGGCTCGGGAGCGGGTCAGAGACCCAGTACTTC

J gene: TRBJ2-7
clone size: .
D gene: .
V gene: TRBV4-3
CDR3 protein: CASSQDRIRDMSSYEQYF
CDR3 DNA: TGCGCCAGCAGCCAAGATCGGATCCGGGACATGAGCTCCTACGAGCAGTACTTC

J gene: TRBJ1-1
clone size: few
D gene: .
V gene: TRBV5-6
CDR3 protein: CASSLVSAGADTEAFF
CDR3 DNA: TGTGCCAGCAGCTTGGTAAGCGCAGGGGCGGACACTGAAGCTTTCTTT

J gene: TRBJ2-7
clone size: .
D gene: .
V gene: TRBV12-3/TRBV12-4
CDR3 protein: CASTLGVSEQYF
CDR3 DNA: TGTGCCAGCACCTTAGGGGTCTCCGAGCAGTACTTC

J gene: TRBJ2-7
clone size: few
D gene: .
V gene: TRBV7-8
CDR3 protein: CASSLGVGGASPYEQYF
CDR3 DNA: TGTGCCAGCAGCTTAGGGGTTGGGGGGGCGAGTCCCTACGAGCAGTACTTC

J gene: TRBJ2-3
clone size: .
D gene: TRBD2
V gene: TRBV7-9
CDR3 protein: CASSQLAGLLTDTQYF
CDR3 DNA: TGTGCCAGCAGCCAGCTAGCGGGGCTCCTCACAGATACGCAGTATTTT

J gene: TRBJ2-1
clone size: .
D gene: .
V gene: TRBV19
CDR3 protein: CASSPGLSSYNEQFF
CDR3 DNA: TGTGCCAGTAGTCCGGGACTCAGCTCCTACAATGAGCAGTTCTTC

J gene: TRBJ2-1
clone size: few
D gene: .
V gene: TRBV3-1
CDR3 protein: CASSLSLLRSYYNEQFF
CDR3 DNA: TGTGCCAGCAGTCTTTCTTTACTGAGGAGCTACTACAATGAGCAGTTCTTC

J gene: TRBJ2-7
clone size: once
D gene: .
V gene: TRBV18
CDR3 protein: CASSPDLGPYEQYF
CDR3 DNA: TGTGCCAGCTCACCAGATCTAGGTCCCTACGAGCAGTACTTC

J gene: TRBJ1-2
clone size: few
D gene: TRBD1
V gene: TRBV27
CDR3 protein: CASSSTGAGRGYTF
CDR3 DNA: TGTGCCAGCAGTTCTACAGGGGCCGGCCGCGGCTACACCTTC

J gene: TRBJ2-3
clone size: .
D gene: .
V gene: TRBV7-3
CDR3 protein: CASSLQPDGDTQYF
CDR3 DNA: TGTGCCAGCAGCTTACAGCCCGACGGGGATACGCAGTATTTT

J gene: TRBJ2-3
clone size: few
D gene: TRBD1
V gene: TRBV12-3/TRBV12-4
CDR3 protein: CASSVQGTSTDTQYF
CDR3 DNA: TGTGCCAGCAGTGTACAGGGGACGTCCACAGATACGCAGTATTTT

J gene: TRBJ2-1
clone size: .
D gene: TRBD2
V gene: TRBV30
CDR3 protein: CAWTGTSGLYNEQFF
CDR3 DNA: TGTGCCTGGACAGGGACTAGCGGACTTTACAATGAGCAGTTCTTC

J gene: TRBJ2-1
clone size: .
D gene: TRBD2
V gene: TRBV5-1
CDR3 protein: CASSLAASGSSEQFF
CDR3 DNA: TGCGCCAGCAGCTTGGCGGCTAGCGGGAGTAGTGAGCAGTTCTTC

J gene: TRBJ1-1
clone size: few
D gene: TRBD1
V gene: TRBV30
CDR3 protein: CAWNRGGSSEAFF
CDR3 DNA: TGTGCCTGGAACAGGGGGGGATCTTCTGAAGCTTTCTTT